This T cell receptor beta chain was identified in a study of cytomegalovirus exposure and HLA in healthy donors. The data were produced by immunoSEQ multiplex PCR, yet TCRdb's version contains in-frame clones alone and is incomplete. The table has under 200,000 clones, approximately 96% seen once. As for this clone: Its antigen is not known. Other DNA sequences within the sample encode an identical CDR3.

Study-wide results and limits: A few CMV-associated chains were confirmed in vitro to be specific for CMV antigens. Reports showed the classifier diagnosing cytomegalovirus status with high specificity and sensitivity.

Trimming stripped 1 base from V and 2 bases from J, with 8 bases between. In germline, CDR1 is LNHNV, CDR2 YYDKDF (reference sequence). The CDR3 is 14 amino acids. The chain couples TRBV15 to TRBJ1-1; D gene uncertain. The sample was PBMCs. This TCR derives from a woman aged 18-29 years in good health and CMV-seronegative. CDR3 coding DNA: TGTGCCACCAGCAGAGCGAGATACAACACTGAAGCTTTCTTT. Translation: CATSRARYNTEAFF. The whole variable domain, filled in from reference TRBV15 and TRBJ1-1, reads DAMVIQNPRYQVTQFGKPVTLSCSQTLNHNVMYWYQQKSSQAPKLLFHYYDKDFNNEADTPDNFQSRRPNTSFCFLDIRSPGLGDTAMYLCATSRARYNTEAFFGQGTRLTVV.